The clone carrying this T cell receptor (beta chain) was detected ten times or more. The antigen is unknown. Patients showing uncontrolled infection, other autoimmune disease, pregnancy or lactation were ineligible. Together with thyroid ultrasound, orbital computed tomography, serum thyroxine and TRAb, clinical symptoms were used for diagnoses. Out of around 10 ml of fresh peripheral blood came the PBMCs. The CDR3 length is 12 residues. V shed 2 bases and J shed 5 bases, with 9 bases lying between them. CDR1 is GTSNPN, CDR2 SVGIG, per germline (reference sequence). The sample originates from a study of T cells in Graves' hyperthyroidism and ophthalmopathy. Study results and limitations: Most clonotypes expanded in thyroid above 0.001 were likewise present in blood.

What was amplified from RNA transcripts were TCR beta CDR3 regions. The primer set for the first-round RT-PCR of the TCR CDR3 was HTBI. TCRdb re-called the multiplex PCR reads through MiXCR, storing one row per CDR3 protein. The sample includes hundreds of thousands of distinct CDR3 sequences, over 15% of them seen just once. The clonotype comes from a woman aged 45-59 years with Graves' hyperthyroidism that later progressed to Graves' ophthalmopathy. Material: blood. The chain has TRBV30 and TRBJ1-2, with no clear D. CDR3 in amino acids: CAWSTGSYGYTF. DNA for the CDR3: TGTGCCTGGAGTACTGGCAGTTATGGCTACACCTTC.